What follows describes a single T cell receptor beta chain. This clone was picked up a small number of times. The antigen this receptor binds is unknown. The sample holds no much larger clone one base away, and base qualities are not on file. TCRbeta CDR3 regions were amplified from genomic DNA using the immunoSEQ Assay, a bias-controlled multiplex PCR. The authors' analysis ran thus. The number of nucleated cells in each sample was estimated from the amplification of reference gene primers within the assay. Sequence reads were collapsed and filtered to measure the absolute abundance of every unique TCRbeta CDR3 rearrangement. For each sample, productive Simpson clonality was calculated as the square root of Simpson's diversity index across productive rearrangements. The table comes from immuneACCESS by way of TCRdb, which keeps in-frame sequences with V and J called. Part of the clones is missing from these tables; in studies checked, under half for an unresolved V gene and the rest for unknown reasons. The V and J calls and clone size come from that table; D and trimming were worked out from the DNA. Within this sample are about 180,000 clones, with around nine tenths of them counted one time only. About an eighth of the sample lies in the top ten.

This entry comes from a study of blood T cell repertoires in COVID-19 (dated by TCRdb to 2019 to 2021). With regard to the full study: Samples from collaborators originated in the United States, Italy and Spain and spanned both the acute and convalescent phases of COVID-19. The material from the prospective study consisted of cDNA or gDNA derived from T cells, B-cell-depleted T cells, or PBMCs. Samples were obtained from the ongoing ImmuneRACE study (first 160 participants) and from 1,254 subjects provided by 6 global collaborators. Where available, HLA class I and class II types were obtained from metadata supplied by the sample provider rather than from assay-based typing. Deeply sampled blood TCRbeta repertoires from subjects exposed to, actively infected with, or recovered from COVID-19 were included in the dataset. A freely available public database, intended as a resource for researchers studying the immune response to SARS-CoV-2, is where the repertoires were released. A de-identified subject ID, COVID-19 status, age in years and sex were almost always included in the sample metadata.

One collaborating source in Seattle enrolled patients during active infection and followed them longitudinally through the course of disease. Each collaborating institution followed its own protocols to collect whole blood in K2EDTA tubes. For TCRbeta analysis, collaborator samples were shipped as frozen whole blood, as isolated PBMCs, or as DNA extracted from either sample type. Overall study outcomes, separate from this receptor: The quantity of clinical and demographic metadata differed by source and by participant and was supplied without curation.

Sequencing used peripheral blood. This clonotype was obtained from a woman between 70 and 85 years old with COVID-19, enrolled during active disease.

The CDR3 loop reads CASSYTNQPQHF. The nucleotide sequence reads TGTGCCAGCAGTTACACAAATCAGCCCCAGCATTTT. Recombination linked TRBV6-6 to TRBJ1-5; no confident D gene assignment can be made. CDR1 MNHNY and CDR2 SVGAGI were looked up in the germline V gene (reference sequence). V is pared back by 2 bases and J by 4 bases, with 3 bases lying between the germline termini. The CDR3 numbers 12 residues from cysteine through phenylalanine. CDR3 DNA only is kept here, 36 bases in frame from base 1.